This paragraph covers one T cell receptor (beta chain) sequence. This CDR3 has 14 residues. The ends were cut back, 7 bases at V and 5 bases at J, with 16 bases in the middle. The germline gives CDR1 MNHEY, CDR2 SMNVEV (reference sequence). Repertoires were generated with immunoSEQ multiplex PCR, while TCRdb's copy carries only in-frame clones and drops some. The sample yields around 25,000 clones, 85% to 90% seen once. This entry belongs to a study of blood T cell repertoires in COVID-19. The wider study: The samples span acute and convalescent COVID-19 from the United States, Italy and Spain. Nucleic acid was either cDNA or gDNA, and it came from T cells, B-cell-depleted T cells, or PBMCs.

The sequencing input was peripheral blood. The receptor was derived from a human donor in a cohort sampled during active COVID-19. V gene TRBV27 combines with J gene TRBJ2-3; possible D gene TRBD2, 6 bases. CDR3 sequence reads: CASKGLPLEDTQYF. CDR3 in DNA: TGTGCCAGCAAGGGACTGCCCCTCGAAGATACGCAGTATTTT.